The rows below give T cell receptor beta chains drawn from one sample of a study of graft-versus-host responses after intestinal transplantation. Method: immunoSEQ multiplex PCR; TCRdb's copy keeps in-frame clones and lacks some. The table has roughly 120,000 clones, 85% to 95% seen once. Their antigens are not known. Sequencing was performed on unstimulated CD4+ T cells sorted from spleen or lymph node cells, taken before intestinal transplant. All receptors derive from a human donor who received an intestinal transplant. The CDR3 runs from the conserved cysteine through the conserved F or W. A D gene is named only where the DNA matches it firmly. Only some rows state a clone size, as once, few, many or a class for expanded clones.

D,size,V,J,CDR3,DNA
NA,NA,TRBV10-3,TRBJ1-1,CAISESTGSLFGAFF,TGTGCCATCAGTGAGTCGACGGGTTCGCTGTTCGGAGCTTTCTTT
NA,NA,TRBV11-2,TRBJ1-4,CASSLGEKLFF,TGTGCCAGCAGCTTAGGTGAAAAACTGTTTTTT
NA,NA,TRBV21-1,TRBJ2-7,CASSKFRRTGSYEQYF,TGTGCCAGCAGCAAATTTAGGAGGACAGGGTCCTACGAGCAGTACTTC
NA,NA,TRBV18,TRBJ2-1,CASSPNHDKLGNEQFF,TGTGCCAGCTCACCAAACCACGACAAGCTAGGGAATGAGCAGTTCTTC
TRBD1,NA,TRBV18,TRBJ1-2,CASSEQGADGYTF,TGTGCCAGCTCAGAACAGGGGGCAGATGGCTACACCTTC
TRBD2,NA,TRBV4-1,TRBJ2-1,CASSQESSGFSYNEQFF,TGCGCCAGCAGCCAAGAGTCTAGCGGGTTCTCCTACAATGAGCAGTTCTTC
TRBD2,NA,TRBV6-1,TRBJ2-7,CASNGLGTRSF,TGTGCCAGCAATGGACTTGGGACTAGATCCTTC
TRBD1,once,TRBV28,TRBJ2-2,CASSLGQGANTGELFF,TGTGCCAGCAGTTTAGGACAGGGGGCGAACACCGGGGAGCTGTTTTTT
NA,NA,TRBV27,TRBJ2-1,CASRFTRIPTNEQFF,TGTGCCAGCAGGTTTACTAGAATTCCCACCAATGAGCAGTTCTTC
TRBD1,once,TRBV5-1,TRBJ2-1,CASSLAGQGVLGEQFF,TGCGCCAGCAGCTTGGCAGGACAGGGGGTTTTGGGTGAGCAGTTCTTC
TRBD1,NA,TRBV30,TRBJ2-1,CAWSGPYGQGAYNEQFF,TGTGCCTGGAGTGGCCCCTATGGACAGGGGGCCTACAATGAGCAGTTCTTC
NA,NA,TRBV27,TRBJ1-1,CASSAVGWGRGITEAFF,TGTGCCAGCAGCGCTGTCGGATGGGGTCGGGGTATCACTGAAGCTTTCTTT
NA,NA,TRBV4-1,TRBJ2-7,CASSQTLLATGPYEQYF,TGCGCCAGCAGCCAGACCCTCCTAGCTACGGGACCCTACGAGCAGTACTTC
NA,once,TRBV10-2,TRBJ1-1,CASSGYREGGEAFF,TGCGCCAGCAGTGGCTACAGGGAGGGAGGTGAAGCTTTCTTT
NA,once,TRBV5-1,TRBJ2-4,CASSLSGRGENIQYF,TGCGCCAGCAGCTTGAGCGGCAGGGGAGAAAACATTCAGTACTTC
NA,NA,TRBV5-1,TRBJ2-5,CASSHPRQGGETQYF,TGCGCCAGCAGCCATCCCCGACAGGGAGGGGAGACCCAGTACTTC
TRBD1,once,TRBV7-9,TRBJ1-4,CASSPTGTGREKLFF,TGTGCCAGCAGTCCTACCGGGACAGGGCGTGAAAAACTGTTTTTT
NA,NA,TRBV28,TRBJ2-7,CASINVPGSPYEQYF,TGTGCCAGCATCAACGTTCCGGGATCCCCCTACGAGCAGTACTTC
TRBD1,once,TRBV9,TRBJ2-5,CASSARQGSETQYF,TGTGCCAGCAGCGCCAGACAGGGGAGCGAGACCCAGTACTTC
TRBD2,NA,TRBV2,TRBJ2-3,CASSVEGGSGRSTQYF,TGTGCCAGCAGTGTGGAGGGTGGTAGCGGGAGGAGTACGCAGTATTTT
TRBD2,NA,TRBV7-3,TRBJ2-2,CASSPVAGEGAGELFF,TGTGCCAGCAGCCCCGTAGCGGGAGAAGGAGCCGGGGAGCTGTTTTTT
NA,NA,TRBV6-6,TRBJ1-4,CASSYSAGEDNEKLFF,TGTGCCAGCAGTTACTCCGCAGGGGAGGATAATGAAAAACTGTTTTTT
TRBD1,once,TRBV2,TRBJ1-5,CASSTGGAGQPQHF,TGTGCCAGCAGTACAGGGGGCGCAGGGCAGCCCCAGCATTTT
NA,NA,TRBV29-1,TRBJ2-7,CSVDSGTYEQYF,TGCAGCGTGGACTCCGGTACCTACGAGCAGTACTTC
NA,NA,TRBV20-1,TRBJ2-1,CSARDKGKQFF,TGCAGTGCTAGAGATAAGGGTAAGCAGTTCTTC
NA,NA,TRBV30,TRBJ1-1,CAWSEGGNTEAFF,TGTGCCTGGAGTGAAGGTGGGAACACTGAAGCTTTCTTT
NA,NA,TRBV18,TRBJ1-2,CASSTTGDYGYTF,TGTGCCAGCTCTACGACGGGAGACTATGGCTACACCTTC
TRBD2,NA,TRBV7-9,TRBJ2-1,CASSSRGGRQFF,TGTGCCAGCAGCTCCCGGGGGGGCCGGCAGTTCTTC
NA,few,TRBV10-2,TRBJ1-1,CASIQTRPNTEAFF,TGCGCCAGCATCCAGACCAGGCCGAACACTGAAGCTTTCTTT
NA,few,TRBV6-5,TRBJ1-4,CASSYRRAESEKLFF,TGTGCCAGCAGTTACAGAAGGGCTGAAAGTGAAAAACTGTTTTTT
NA,NA,TRBV29-1,TRBJ1-2,CSVESPSTDFYGYTF,TGCAGCGTTGAATCCCCTTCGACGGATTTCTATGGCTACACCTTC
NA,once,TRBV20-1,TRBJ1-1,CSASSGEAFF,TGCAGTGCTAGTTCAGGTGAAGCTTTCTTT
NA,NA,TRBV4-2,TRBJ2-7,CASSPPGDLEQYF,TGTGCCAGCAGCCCCCCGGGGGATCTCGAGCAGTACTTC
NA,NA,TRBV6-6,TRBJ2-7,CASSRRAEAYEQYF,TGTGCCAGCAGCCGCCGGGCCGAGGCCTACGAGCAGTACTTC
NA,NA,TRBV19,TRBJ1-5,CASSIKGANSNQPQHF,TGTGCCAGTAGTATAAAAGGCGCGAATAGCAATCAGCCCCAGCATTTT
NA,NA,TRBV7-9,TRBJ1-2,CASSPPGGESNYGYTF,TGTGCCAGCAGCCCACCGGGTGGGGAGTCCAACTATGGCTACACCTTC
NA,NA,TRBV7-3,TRBJ2-1,CASTRGGVDEQFF,TGTGCCAGCACCCGAGGTGGGGTCGATGAGCAGTTCTTC
NA,NA,TRBV19,TRBJ1-5,CASSAPGWGAYSNQPQHF,TGTGCCAGTAGTGCGCCCGGGTGGGGGGCCTATAGCAATCAGCCCCAGCATTTT